The clone carrying this T cell receptor beta chain was seen just once. Here immunoSEQ multiplex PCR was the method, and the copy in TCRdb shows in-frame clones only, minus some. The sample contains under 600,000 clones, roughly 98% of which appear only once. This specimen belongs to a study of shared clonotypes between healthy human individuals. The CDR3 runs 12 residues. Germline CDR1 SGHVS, CDR2 FQNEAQ. The V end was cut by 3 bases, the J end by 6 bases, with 9 bases between. CD45RO negativity and positive selection for CCR7 defined naive CD8 cells, a population that excluded terminally differentiated effector memory CD45RA+ cells.

The TCR originated in a young man in good health. The chain recombines TRBV7-8 with TRBJ2-7, with D unresolved. The sample consisted of naive CD8+ T cells sorted from blood. Written as DNA, the CDR3 is TGTGCCAGCAGCTTGGATGTTTTCGAGCAGTACTTC. Protein product: CASSLDVFEQYF.